A selection of T cell receptor beta chains follows, all from one sample in a study of cytomegalovirus exposure and HLA in healthy donors. The protocol was immunoSEQ multiplex PCR, while the TCRdb copy is restricted to in-frame clones and leaves out a portion. The sample lists 80,000 to 100,000 clones, around four fifths occurring once. The sample was PBMCs. These receptors were collected from a female donor in good health and CMV-seropositive. CDR3s include the opening cysteine and the closing phenylalanine or tryptophan. The D gene is left open where the match is weak. Clone size is given for some rows only: seen once, a few or many times, or a class if the clone is expanded.

15,TRBD1,TRBJ2-7,TRBV2,few,CASRPTGGDFDEQYF,TGTGCCAGCAGGCCGACAGGGGGCGATTTTGACGAGCAGTACTTC
15,TRBD2,TRBJ2-1,TRBV2,-,CASRLSGGGYNEQFF,TGTGCCAGCAGGCTATCCGGGGGGGGGTACAATGAGCAGTTCTTC
12,-,TRBJ1-4,TRBV27,-,CATSHPGEKLFF,TGTGCCACCTCCCACCCCGGGGAAAAACTGTTTTTT
15,TRBD2,TRBJ2-1,TRBV9,-,CASSASGRAGNEQFF,TGTGCCAGCAGCGCAAGCGGGAGGGCGGGGAATGAGCAGTTCTTC
14,TRBD1,TRBJ1-2,TRBV19,once,CASSMGTGVYGYTF,TGTGCCAGTAGTATGGGGACAGGGGTCTATGGCTACACCTTC
15,-,TRBJ1-3,TRBV2,-,CASSEFGNSGNTIYF,TGTGCCAGCAGTGAATTCGGGAATTCTGGAAACACCATATATTTT
17,-,TRBJ1-6,TRBV13,-,CASSSSQLSSYNSPLHF,TGTGCCAGCAGCTCCTCTCAACTGAGCTCCTATAATTCACCCCTCCACTTT
15,TRBD1,TRBJ2-5,TRBV7-9,-,CASSFGQATQETQYF,TGTGCCAGCAGCTTCGGACAGGCCACACAAGAGACCCAGTACTTC
14,-,TRBJ2-3,TRBV6-6,-,CASSYSRGLDTQYF,TGTGCCAGCAGTTACTCGAGAGGGCTGGATACGCAGTATTTT
14,TRBD2,TRBJ2-1,TRBV27,-,CASRASGLENEQFF,TGTGCCAGCCGGGCTAGCGGTTTGGAAAATGAGCAGTTCTTC
17,-,TRBJ1-4,TRBV19,-,CASSIPGTPGDNEKLFF,TGTGCCAGTAGTATCCCGGGGACACCCGGAGATAATGAAAAGCTGTTTTTT
15,TRBD2,TRBJ2-2,TRBV6-4,-,CASSDSSGSTGELFF,TGTGCCAGCAGTGACTCTAGCGGGAGCACCGGGGAGCTGTTTTTT
13,-,TRBJ2-7,TRBV29-1,-,CSVGDTIGLEQYF,TGCAGCGTTGGTGACACGATAGGCCTCGAGCAGTACTTC
15,TRBD1,TRBJ2-6,TRBV6-4,-,CASSADRAGANVLTF,TGTGCCAGCAGTGCCGACAGGGCTGGGGCCAACGTCCTGACTTTC
12,-,TRBJ1-1,TRBV12-5,-,CASAPQNTEAFF,TGTGCTAGTGCCCCACAGAACACTGAAGCTTTCTTT
13,-,TRBJ1-1,TRBV29-1,-,CSVGRDISSEAFF,TGCAGCGTTGGCCGGGACATCTCATCTGAAGCTTTCTTT
15,-,TRBJ2-5,TRBV7-6,once,CASSTPGRDLKTQYF,TGTGCCAGCAGCACCCCGGGGCGGGACTTAAAGACCCAGTACTTC
16,-,TRBJ1-1,TRBV5-4,-,CASSLRVVGRYREAFF,TGTGCCAGCAGCTTGAGAGTGGTAGGTCGGTACAGGGAAGCTTTCTTT
13,-,TRBJ1-4,TRBV5-6,-,CASSLLSNEKLFF,TGTGCCAGCAGCTTGTTATCTAATGAAAAACTGTTTTTT
13,-,TRBJ2-1,TRBV5-1,-,CASSFSTDNEQFF,TGCGCCAGCAGTTTTTCGACTGACAATGAGCAGTTCTTC
14,-,TRBJ2-1,TRBV18,-,CASSPPLVPNWQFF,TGTGCCAGCTCACCACCCTTAGTCCCTAACTGGCAGTTCTTC
16,TRBD1,TRBJ1-5,TRBV19,-,CASSIRDRGRQQPQHF,TGTGCCAGTAGTATACGGGACAGGGGGCGCCAACAGCCCCAGCATTTT
17,TRBD1,TRBJ1-1,TRBV5-1,-,CASSLAGPTGGRTEAFF,TGCGCCAGCAGCTTGGCCGGACCGACAGGGGGGAGAACTGAAGCTTTCTTT
14,TRBD2,TRBJ2-1,TRBV27,-,CASTSGRRYNEQFF,TGTGCCAGCACTAGCGGGAGGCGATACAATGAGCAGTTCTTC
13,-,TRBJ1-1,TRBV28,-,CASRGSGNAEAFF,TGTGCCAGCAGAGGGTCAGGGAACGCTGAAGCTTTCTTT
14,-,TRBJ2-5,TRBV14,-,CASSRSGKVETQYF,TGTGCCAGCAGCCGGAGTGGTAAGGTGGAGACCCAGTACTTC
14,-,TRBJ1-3,TRBV30,-,CAWSLRRSGNTIYF,TGTGCCTGGAGTTTGCGCCGTTCTGGAAACACCATATATTTT
16,-,TRBJ2-1,TRBV28,-,CASSLLSSRIYNEQFF,TGTGCCAGCAGTTTACTTAGTTCCAGGATCTACAATGAGCAGTTCTTC
12,-,TRBJ1-1,TRBV11-3,few,CASSLDGTEAFF,TGTGCCAGCAGCTTAGACGGCACTGAAGCTTTCTTT
12,-,TRBJ1-1,TRBV2,-,CASMRENTEAFF,TGTGCCAGCATGAGGGAGAACACTGAAGCTTTCTTT
15,TRBD2,TRBJ2-7,TRBV14,-,CASSQREGRPYEQYF,TGTGCCAGCAGCCAACGGGAGGGCAGGCCCTACGAGCAGTACTTC
15,TRBD1,TRBJ1-2,TRBV5-5,-,CASSLTGGRDYGYTF,TGTGCCAGCAGCTTGACAGGGGGAAGGGACTATGGCTACACCTTC
14,TRBD1,TRBJ1-5,TRBV27,-,CASSFTGGNQPQHF,TGTGCCAGCAGTTTTACAGGGGGGAATCAGCCCCAGCATTTT
18,TRBD1,TRBJ1-5,TRBV19,-,CAYRHRDRAPFSNQPQHF,TGTGCATATCGACACCGGGACAGGGCTCCTTTTAGCAATCAGCCCCAGCATTTT